The clone carrying this T cell receptor beta chain has just a few counts. Its matching antigen is unknown. V lost 1 base and J lost 0, with 7 bases in between. The CDR3 runs 16 residues. CDR1 and CDR2 (germline): SGHTA, FQGTGA. TCRdb called the RT-PCR reads again in MiXCR, with one record for every CDR3 protein. The table shows approximately 530,000 distinct CDR3 sequences, with 10% to 15% occurring only once. These data originate in a study of response to subunit inactivated influenza vaccine. Study-wide findings and caveats: The authors suggested that few new T cells are recruited per seasonal influenza vaccination.

J is TRBJ2-6 and V is TRBV7-3; no definite D call. The sequencing used PBMCs from blood, collected roughly 47 days after vaccination. The receptor comes from a man aged 45-65 years who received an inactivated influenza vaccine. In nucleotides, the CDR3 is TGTGCCAGCAGCTTAAGGCCCTACTCTGGGGCCAACGTCCTGACTTTC. It is translated as CASSLRPYSGANVLTF.